This record covers a single T cell receptor beta chain. Its binding antigen is unknown. No much larger clonotype is one base removed from it; base qualities were not supplied. This sample is part of a study of CD8+ T cells in alopecia areata (dated by TCRdb to 2016 to 2018). The study in broad terms: Treated patients were enrolled in an open-label pilot trial of oral tofacitinib at 5 to 10 mg twice daily for moderate-to-severe alopecia areata. Scalp clonality was compared among normal scalp (n=4), patchy alopecia areata scalp (n=8), and alopecia totalis/universalis scalp (n=8). To study T cell clonal expansion in alopecia areata, the researchers applied high-throughput TCRbeta sequencing to both the C3H/HeJ mouse model and human patients. On the human side, TCRbeta sequencing was run on scalp tissue and on sorted CD4+ and CD8+ peripheral blood T cells from healthy controls and from alopecia areata patients with either patchy or totalis/universalis disease. Disease severity in treated patients was measured with the SALT score, which quantifies the percentage of affected scalp surface area. TCRbeta CDR3 regions were amplified by immunoSEQ multiplex PCR using 35 Vbeta forward and 13 Jbeta reverse primers. Biopsies were taken from tofacitinib-treated patients at baseline and at 4 and 24 weeks of treatment, and a later scalp biopsy was taken in several of the tofacitinib-treated patients. RNA was extracted with the PAXgene miRNA kit for fixed scalp, the miRNeasy kit for PBMCs, and the RNeasy kit for mouse skin. Patients received tofacitinib for 6 to 18 months and were then followed off drug for 6 months to check for delayed response and recurrence.

The time point label for this specimen denotes: roughly 26 weeks on oral tofacitinib. The treatment or condition label on this specimen signifies: oral pan-JAK inhibitor, 5-10 mg twice daily. Lesional scalp punch biopsies and peripheral blood were obtained from alopecia areata patients. PBMCs were isolated by density centrifugation and stained for CD3, CD4 and CD8, after which CD4+ and CD8+ T cells were sorted on a FACSAria. What the authors observed across the whole study: Because the treated cohort was small and had only one nonresponder, larger studies are needed to examine links between baseline CD8+ expansion and response. Unlike mouse skin, where gammadelta T cells dominate, normal human skin contains resident alphabeta T cells that get sequenced too, which complicates analysis of the scalp TCR repertoire. During tofacitinib treatment, many expanded lesional clones remained in scalp and blood, and this persistence may partly explain relapse after treatment is stopped. Compared with normal scalp, lesional scalp had higher clonality and more expanded CD8+ clones, particularly in alopecia totalis/universalis, a pattern that suggests antigenic drive. Tofacitinib significantly lowered scalp clonality and the number of expanded CD8+ clones among the top 100 scalp clones. TCR sequences shared between patients were less clear than in mice, possibly partly because of HLA diversity in the patient population.

V has 5 bases trimmed and J has 5 bases trimmed; junction bases matching no gene number 6. In the germline V gene (reference sequence), CDR1 corresponds to MNHEY and CDR2 to SMNVEV. There are 14 amino acids in the CDR3, from cysteine to phenylalanine inclusive. The DNA shown is the 42-base CDR3, in frame from base 1. The receptor library was made with the immunoSEQ multiplex PCR assay. RNA was extracted from all samples and reverse transcribed into cDNA as template for TCR sequencing. First-strand cDNA was synthesized with SuperScript III using a 2:1 mix of oligo-dT and random hexamers. A synthetic immune receptor repertoire was used to gauge amplification bias, and whatever bias remained was removed computationally. In the authors' own workflow: Raw reads were preprocessed to remove errors, and CDR3 was defined according to IMGT conventions as the region from the conserved cysteine to phenylalanine. Clonality was computed by normalizing Shannon entropy by log2 of the number of productive unique TCRs and subtracting the result from 1. Scalp TCRbeta sequences were cross-referenced with sorted blood CD4 and CD8 repertoires so that the CD4 or CD8 identity of scalp clones could be inferred. What TCRdb holds here is the immuneACCESS table cut down to in-frame rearrangements. Part of the clones is not present; checked against another copy, under half of the missing clones reflect an unresolved V gene, and the others are unexplained. V and J calls and clone size follow that table, whereas D and trimming were derived from the DNA. The sample data list about 120,000 clones, and roughly three fifths of these were observed just once. 10% to 15% of the sample is held by the ten biggest clonotypes.

The sample consisted of CD8+ T cells sorted from blood, taken at week 24, from a patient treated with tofacitinib. This sequence was found in a human donor with alopecia areata. The chain couples TRBV27 to TRBJ2-1; TRBD1 agrees with 7 junctional bases. The CDR3 corresponds to CASSPRDSNNEQFF. The DNA sequence follows: TGTGCCAGCAGTCCCCGGGACAGCAACAATGAGCAGTTCTTC.